Ten or more counts support the clone carrying this TCR beta chain. The sample originates from a study of identical twins. The germline V and J ends were trimmed by 5 bases and 1 base, with 18 bases remaining between them. From germline, CDR1 is SEHNR and CDR2 FQNEAQ (reference sequence). The CDR3 length is 17 residues. TCRdb fed the 5' RACE reads into MiXCR, producing one record per CDR3 protein. The profile shows some 320,000 distinct CDR3 sequences, 12% of them singletons. These data also featured in a second study, about yellow fever vaccine responses in identical twins.

What was sequenced was CD8+ T cells sorted from blood. This sequence was found in a woman under 30 in good health. This rearrangement joins TRBV7-9 to TRBJ2-4, with no clear D. CDR3 region: CASSQRALLKAKNIQYF. DNA of the CDR3: TGTGCCAGCAGCCAACGGGCCCTTCTAAAGGCCAAAAACATTCAGTACTTC.